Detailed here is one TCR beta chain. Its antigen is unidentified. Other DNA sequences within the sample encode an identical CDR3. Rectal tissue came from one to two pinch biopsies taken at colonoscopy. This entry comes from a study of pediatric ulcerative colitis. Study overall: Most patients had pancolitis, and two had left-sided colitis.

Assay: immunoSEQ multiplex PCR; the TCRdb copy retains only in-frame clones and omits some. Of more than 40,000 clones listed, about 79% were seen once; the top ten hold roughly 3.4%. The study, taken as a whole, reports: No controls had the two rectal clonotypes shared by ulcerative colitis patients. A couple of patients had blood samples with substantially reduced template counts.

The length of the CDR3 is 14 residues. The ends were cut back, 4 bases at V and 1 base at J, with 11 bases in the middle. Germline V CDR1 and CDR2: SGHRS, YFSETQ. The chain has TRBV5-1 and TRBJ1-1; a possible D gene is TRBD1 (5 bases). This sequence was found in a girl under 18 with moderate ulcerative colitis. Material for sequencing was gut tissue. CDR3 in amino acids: CASSLQGANTEAFF. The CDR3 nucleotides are TGCGCCAGCAGCCTCCAGGGTGCGAACACTGAAGCTTTCTTT.